Given below is one T cell receptor (beta chain) in context. Its target is not known. 13 Jbeta primers and 60 Vbeta primers were used for the PCR. Clones were read by immunoSEQ multiplex PCR, and TCRdb kept only the in-frame ones, dropping some. The sample lists around 150,000 clones; over 50% were seen once. This record belongs to a study of cytomegalovirus exposure and HLA in healthy donors. Germline values: CDR1 LNHDA, CDR2 SQIVND (reference sequence). After removal of 4 bases from V and 6 bases from J, the junction contained 13 bases not matched to a gene. This CDR3 contains 17 residues. Overall study results and limits: Several of the most significant clusters appeared linked to common viral pathogens, based on a later analysis. As confirmed in vitro, a few CMV-associated chains were specific for CMV antigens. Looking again later, the authors saw that most CMV-associated TCR beta chains seemed HLA-restricted.

Sequenced: PBMCs. This clonotype was sampled from a human donor in good health. The rearrangement uses TRBV19 and TRBJ1-3; TRBD1 matches 9 bases. The CDR3 loop is CASSKGWTGVGVNTIYF. As DNA, the CDR3 is TGTGCCAGTAGTAAAGGCTGGACAGGGGTAGGGGTAAACACCATATATTTT.